The 32 T cell receptor beta chains given below trace back to one sample, sequenced in a study of lymphopenia after photon versus proton radiotherapy. Measured with immunoSEQ multiplex PCR; TCRdb has only the in-frame clones, and not every one. The table has about 29,000 clones, roughly 90% seen once. The input for sequencing was peripheral blood, taken from a patient treated with proton-based radiotherapy. The receptors here all came from a woman aged 55-70 years with cholangiocarcinoma. Some clones in this sample may be carry-over from other donors' samples.

The chain recombines TRBV19 with TRBJ2-7; perhaps TRBD1 as D (5 bases). The CDR3 totals 12 residues. Germline CDR1 and CDR2: LNHDA and SQIVND (reference sequence). Trimming took off 5 bases at V and 6 bases at J, with 11 bases between the two ends. CDR3 residues: CASSPGRGEQYF. In DNA, the CDR3 is TGTGCCAGTAGTCCCGGAAGGGGCGAGCAGTACTTC.

The chain has TRBV6-5 and TRBJ2-5; D gene uncertain. CDR3 length: 15 amino acids. Trimming took off 6 bases at V and 7 bases at J, with 21 bases between the two ends. Germline V gene data show CDR1 as MNHEY and CDR2 as SVGAGI. The DNA for the CDR3 is TGTGCCAGCAGCCTGTCGGCGGTAGGAATAGGGACCCAGTACTTC. Translation gives CASSLSAVGIGTQYF.

This chain connects TRBV29-1 to TRBJ1-1, with D hard to call. Trimming cost V 7 bases and J 6 bases, with 18 bases left between them. The CDR3 totals 13 residues. The germline V gene has CDR1 SQVTM and CDR2 ANQGSEA. Here the CDR3 reads CSAEWGWAPEAFF. Written as DNA, the CDR3 is TGCAGCGCCGAATGGGGTTGGGCCCCTGAAGCTTTCTTT.

This clone was counted a few times. This sequence joins TRBV7-9 and TRBJ1-2; D ambiguous. CDR1 and CDR2 from the germline V gene are SEHNR and FQNEAQ (reference sequence). The CDR3 totals 13 residues. The V gene lost 1 base and the J gene lost 6 bases, with 9 bases spanning the gap. CDR3 sequence reads: CASSLELTDGYTF. In nucleotides, the CDR3 is TGTGCCAGCAGCTTAGAATTAACAGATGGCTACACCTTC. Using reference TRBV7-9 and TRBJ1-2 for the parts outside the CDR3, the full variable domain is DTGVSQNPRHKITKRGQNVTFRCDPISEHNRLYWYRQTLGQGPEFLTYFQNEAQLEKSRLLSDRFSAERPKGSFSTLEIQRTEQGDSAMYLCASSLELTDGYTFGSGTRLTVV.

The chain combines TRBV7-6 with TRBJ2-1; 10 nucleotides line up with TRBD2. Per germline, CDR1 SGHVS and CDR2 FNYEAQ. The CDR3 is 15 residues long. V gave up 4 bases and J gave up 2 bases; unmatched junction bases: 2. CDR3 nucleotides: TGTGCCAGCAGCTCCCTAGCGGGGGCCTACAATGAGCAGTTCTTC. Translating gives CASSSLAGAYNEQFF.

The chain couples TRBV7-2 to TRBJ1-5; no definite D call. CDR3 length equals 13 residues. V lost 5 bases to trimming and J lost 5 bases, with 10 bases between them. Germline values: CDR1 SGHTA, CDR2 FQGNSA. The CDR3 loop reads CASSLLDHQPQHF. The DNA of the CDR3 is TGTGCCAGCAGCCTCCTTGATCATCAGCCCCAGCATTTT.

The V and J genes are TRBV6-5 and TRBJ2-3; 8 bases agree with TRBD2. With V trimmed by 6 bases and J by 5 bases, 10 bases remained unmatched. The CDR3 loop spans 15 amino acids. Germline CDR1 is MNHEY and CDR2 is SVGAGI. CDR3 nucleotide sequence: TGTGCCAGCAGCCCAAGCGGGGGCCGTCGAGATACGCAGTATTTT. It yields the protein CASSPSGGRRDTQYF.

CDR3 protein: CASREIYNEQFF. CDR3 coding DNA: TGCGCCAGCAGGGAGATATACAATGAGCAGTTCTTC. The J gene is TRBJ2-1, the V gene TRBV10-2; no definite D call. Germline CDR1 WSHSY, CDR2 SAAADI. Trimming removed 6 bases at V and 4 bases at J, with 7 bases between. The CDR3 has 12 residues.

The chain employs TRBV27 and TRBJ1-2; 11 bases fit TRBD1. With 5 bases clipped from V and 8 bases from J, the junction kept 7 bases outside the gene matches. The CDR3 totals 14 residues. CDR1 MNHEY and CDR2 SMNVEV come from the germline V gene (reference sequence). In DNA, the CDR3 is TGTGCCAGCAGTACAGGACAGGGGGCTAGGGGCTACACCTTC. Protein sequence: CASSTGQGARGYTF.

The chain uses TRBV12-5 and TRBJ1-3; D is perhaps TRBD1 (5 bases). CDR3 length: 14 residues. Trimming shortened V by 2 bases and J by 11 bases, and 16 bases separated the two germline ends. Germline CDR1 LGHNT, CDR2 FRNRAP. CDR3 DNA sequence: TGTGCTAGTGGTTTGAGGGCGGGGGGTTGGGCCATATATTTT. Protein product: CASGLRAGGWAIYF.

The chain combines TRBV5-4 with TRBJ2-2; 7 bases align to TRBD1. The CDR3 totals 17 residues. V shed 3 bases and J 7 bases; nucleotides not matched to a gene: 15. The germline CDR1 and CDR2 sequences are SGHNT and YYREEE (reference sequence). DNA for the CDR3: TGTGCCAGCAGCTCACTCGGGACAGCCTTAAAGGACGGGGAGCTGTTTTTT. The encoded protein is CASSSLGTALKDGELFF.

The chain is built from TRBV5-1 and TRBJ2-5; TRBD1 is a possible D gene (6 bases). Germline-derived CDR1 and CDR2 are SGHRS and YFSETQ. The V end was cut by 4 bases, the J end by 0 bases, with 7 bases between. The CDR3 sequence is 13 residues long. DNA for the CDR3: TGCGCCAGCAGCCGGGACAACCAAGAGACCCAGTACTTC. Residues: CASSRDNQETQYF.

This clone has just one count. With only one base between it and a far larger clone, this is likely a read error. The V gene is TRBV5-1, the J gene TRBJ2-1, with TRBD2 as a possible D gene (5 bases). The germline CDR1 and CDR2 sequences are SGHRS and YFSETQ. The CDR3 length is 11 residues. The CDR3 region is CASSGSNEHFF. The CDR3, as DNA: TGCGCCAGCAGCGGGAGCAATGAGCACTTCTTC.

The V call is TRBV5-6, the J call TRBJ1-1, with D tentatively TRBD1 (5 bases). Germline V gives CDR1 SGHDT, CDR2 YYEEEE. CDR3 length equals 12 residues. Trimming left V 3 bases short and J 3 bases short, with 6 bases between. This chain's CDR3 is CASSWGDTEAFF. CDR3 DNA sequence: TGTGCCAGCAGCTGGGGGGACACTGAAGCTTTCTTT.

DNA of the CDR3: TGTGCCAGCAGCCGTGCTAGGGATGAGCAGTTCTTC. This codes for CASSRARDEQFF. The chain is built from TRBV7-2 and TRBJ2-1; D gene uncertain. The germline CDR1 and CDR2 sequences are SGHTA and FQGNSA. Trimming left V 5 bases short and J 8 bases short, with 10 bases between. The CDR3 runs to 12 residues.

The chain carries TRBV9 and TRBJ2-7; 9 bases line up with TRBD2. The CDR3 extends over 16 amino acids. From germline, CDR1 is SGDLS and CDR2 YYNGEE. With V trimmed by 3 bases and J by 6 bases, 13 bases remained unmatched. The chain's CDR3 is CASSASGVAGAREQYF. The CDR3, as DNA: TGTGCCAGCAGCGCAAGCGGGGTAGCGGGAGCCCGCGAGCAGTACTTC.

This clone is a singleton in its sample. The gene calls are TRBV15 and TRBJ2-3; D unclear. Per germline, CDR1 LNHNV and CDR2 YYDKDF (reference sequence). The ends were cut back, 5 bases at V and 1 base at J, with 13 bases in the middle. CDR3 length equals 15 residues. CDR3 DNA: TGTGCCACCAGCTCGACTGGGTGGGGCACAGATACGCAGTATTTT. This translates into CATSSTGWGTDTQYF.

The chain couples TRBV11-2 to TRBJ2-6; D is undetermined. Per germline, CDR1 SGHAT and CDR2 FQNNGV. Trimming took off 1 base at V and 0 bases at J, with 13 bases between the two ends. CDR3 length equals 18 residues. The CDR3 sequence: CASSLGSGGYSGANVLTF. Written as DNA, the CDR3 is TGTGCCAGCAGCTTAGGCTCTGGCGGCTACTCTGGGGCCAACGTCCTGACTTTC.

This clone appeared once. V and J are TRBV19 and TRBJ1-2; perhaps TRBD1 as D (5 bases). Trimming took 3 bases from V and 4 from J, leaving 12 bases between them. Per the germline V gene, CDR1 is LNHDA and CDR2 is SQIVND (reference sequence). This CDR3 comprises 14 residues. As DNA, the CDR3 is TGTGCCAGTAGTATCGGATGGACACCCTATGGCTACACCTTC. It yields the protein CASSIGWTPYGYTF.

This rearrangement joins TRBV5-1 to TRBJ2-7; perhaps TRBD2 as D (5 bases). This CDR3 is 14 amino acids long. Trimming stripped 1 base from V and 5 bases from J, with 13 bases between. The germline V gene encodes CDR1 SGHRS and CDR2 YFSETQ. The CDR3 is CASSLSGQAHEQYF. CDR3 sequence (DNA): TGCGCCAGCAGCTTGAGCGGCCAAGCGCACGAGCAGTACTTC. Looking up the rest from reference TRBV5-1 and TRBJ2-7 gives the full variable domain: KAGVTQTPRYLIKTRGQQVTLSCSPISGHRSVSWYQQTPGQGLQFLFEYFSETQRNKGNFPGRFSGRQFSNSRSEMNVSTLELGDSALYLCASSLSGQAHEQYFGPGTRLTVT.

In its sample, this clone was seen a few times. The chain uses TRBV7-9 and TRBJ2-6; 8 bases fit TRBD1. The germline gives CDR1 SEHNR, CDR2 FQNEAQ (reference sequence). The CDR3 consists of 15 residues. After removal of 3 bases from V and 2 bases from J, the junction contained 0 bases not matched to a gene. CDR3 nucleotides: TGTGCCAGCAGCTTGACAGGGGCTGGGGCCAACGTCCTGACTTTC. It is translated as CASSLTGAGANVLTF. The full variable domain, with the rest looked up from reference TRBV7-9 and TRBJ2-6, is DTGVSQNPRHKITKRGQNVTFRCDPISEHNRLYWYRQTLGQGPEFLTYFQNEAQLEKSRLLSDRFSAERPKGSFSTLEIQRTEQGDSAMYLCASSLTGAGANVLTFGAGSRLTVL.

The chain combines TRBV27 with TRBJ2-7, with 8 bases aligning to TRBD2. The germline V gene encodes CDR1 MNHEY and CDR2 SMNVEV (reference sequence). V dropped 5 bases and J dropped 9; count of bases not matched to a gene: 15. This CDR3 contains 15 residues. CDR3 region: CASSQAAGAPSAQYF. As DNA, the CDR3 is TGTGCCAGCAGTCAAGCAGCGGGAGCCCCCAGTGCGCAGTACTTC.

J is TRBJ1-1 and V is TRBV7-6, with no clear D. Deletions cut 3 bases from V and 5 bases from J, with 13 bases between. The CDR3 spans 14 residues. Looked up from germline, CDR1 is SGHVS and CDR2 is FNYEAQ. In DNA, the CDR3 is TGTGCCAGCAGCTTCCAGCCAGAGGGAACTGAAGCTTTCTTT. This codes for CASSFQPEGTEAFF.

The V and J genes are TRBV4-3 and TRBJ1-1; D gene uncertain. Trimming cost V 0 bases and J 4 bases, with 9 bases left between them. The CDR3 length is 14 residues. CDR1 and CDR2 (germline): LGHNA, YSLEER. CDR3 sequence reads: CASSQEPWGTEAFF. DNA of the CDR3: TGCGCCAGCAGCCAAGAGCCCTGGGGCACTGAAGCTTTCTTT.

The chain couples TRBV9 to TRBJ2-7, with a weak D call TRBD2 (5 bases). CDR1 is SGDLS and CDR2 is YYNGEE in the germline V gene. The CDR3 spans 14 residues. With 0 bases removed from V and 4 bases from J, the gap between germline ends came to 11 bases. The CDR3 DNA reads TGTGCCAGCAGCGTAGCGGACTCCCGATACGAGCAGTACTTC. Amino acids: CASSVADSRYEQYF.

This chain uses TRBV5-4 with TRBJ2-3, with a possible D match to TRBD2 (6 bases). Trimming stripped 4 bases from V and 6 bases from J, with 18 bases between. This CDR3 has 15 residues. CDR1 is SGHNT, CDR2 YYREEE, per germline (reference sequence). CDR3 nucleotide sequence: TGTGCCAGCAGCCGGAGGGAGATCAACACGGATACGCAGTATTTT. It encodes CASSRREINTDTQYF.

This chain joins TRBV7-9 and TRBJ2-7; perhaps TRBD2 as D (6 bases). The germline V and J ends were trimmed by 1 base and 6 bases, with 16 bases remaining between them. The CDR3 sequence is 15 residues long. Germline V lookup: CDR1 SEHNR, CDR2 FQNEAQ (reference sequence). In DNA form, the CDR3 reads TGTGCCAGCAGCTTAGTGGGGCCACTAGCTTCCGAGCAGTACTTC. It translates to CASSLVGPLASEQYF.

V usage is TRBV30 and J usage is TRBJ2-2; the D is unclear. Trimming cost V 2 bases and J 7 bases, with 5 bases left between them. Germline V CDR1 and CDR2: GTSNPN, SVGIG (reference sequence). The CDR3 has 11 residues. CDR3 DNA: TGTGCCTGGAGTCGGGTCGGGGAGCTGTTTTTT. This encodes CAWSRVGELFF.

The chain combines TRBV14 with TRBJ2-5; TRBD1 might be the D (5 bases). The V gene lost 4 bases and the J gene lost 5 bases, with 17 bases spanning the gap. CDR1 is SGHDN and CDR2 is FVKESK in the germline V gene. The CDR3 is 15 amino acids. This chain's CDR3 is CASSPASLGVETQYF. CDR3 coding DNA: TGTGCCAGCAGCCCAGCCTCGCTAGGGGTTGAGACCCAGTACTTC.

In its sample, this clone was seen once. J is TRBJ1-2 and V is TRBV7-2; D not resolved. The CDR3 is 12 amino acids. The V gene lost 3 bases and the J gene lost 4 bases, with 6 bases spanning the gap. The germline CDR1 and CDR2 sequences are SGHTA and FQGNSA. CDR3 nucleotide sequence: TGTGCCAGCAGCTTCCACAGCTATGGCTACACCTTC. This encodes CASSFHSYGYTF.

The chain links TRBV6-1 to TRBJ2-7; 13 positions match TRBD2. From germline, CDR1 is MNHNS and CDR2 SASEGT. Germline trimming cut 1 base from V and 4 bases from J; bases unmatched to any gene: 7. The CDR3 is made up of 17 amino acids. CDR3 protein: CASSEVTSGGALYEQYF. The CDR3, as DNA: TGTGCCAGCAGTGAAGTTACTAGCGGGGGGGCTCTGTACGAGCAGTACTTC.

This rearrangement joins TRBV11-2 to TRBJ2-5, with D uncertain. V was pared by 5 bases and J by 5 bases, with 15 bases between. Germline loops: CDR1 SGHAT, CDR2 FQNNGV. The CDR3 is 14 amino acids. In DNA form, the CDR3 reads TGTGCCAGCAGCCCAGACGGTAGGCAGGAGACCCAGTACTTC. This sequence encodes CASSPDGRQETQYF.